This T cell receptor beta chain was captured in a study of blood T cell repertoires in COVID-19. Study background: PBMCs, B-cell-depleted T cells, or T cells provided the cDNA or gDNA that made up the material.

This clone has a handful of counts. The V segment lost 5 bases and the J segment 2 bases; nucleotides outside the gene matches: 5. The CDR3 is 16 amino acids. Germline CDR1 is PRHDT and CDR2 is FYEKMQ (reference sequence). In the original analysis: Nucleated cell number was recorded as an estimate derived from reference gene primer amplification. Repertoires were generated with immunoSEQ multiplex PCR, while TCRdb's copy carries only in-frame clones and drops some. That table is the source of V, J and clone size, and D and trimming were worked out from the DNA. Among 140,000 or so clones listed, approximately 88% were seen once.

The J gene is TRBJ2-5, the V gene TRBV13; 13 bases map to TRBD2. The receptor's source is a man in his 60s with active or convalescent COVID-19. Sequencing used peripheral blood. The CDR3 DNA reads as TGTGCCAGCAGCGCCGGACTAGCGGGAGAACAAGAGACCCAGTACTTC. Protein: CASSAGLAGEQETQYF. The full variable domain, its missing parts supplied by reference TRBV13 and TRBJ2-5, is AAGVIQSPRHLIKEKRETATLKCYPIPRHDTVYWYQQGPGQDPQFLISFYEKMQSDKGSIPDRFSAQQFSDYHSELNMSSLELGDSALYFCASSAGLAGEQETQYFGPGTRLLVL.